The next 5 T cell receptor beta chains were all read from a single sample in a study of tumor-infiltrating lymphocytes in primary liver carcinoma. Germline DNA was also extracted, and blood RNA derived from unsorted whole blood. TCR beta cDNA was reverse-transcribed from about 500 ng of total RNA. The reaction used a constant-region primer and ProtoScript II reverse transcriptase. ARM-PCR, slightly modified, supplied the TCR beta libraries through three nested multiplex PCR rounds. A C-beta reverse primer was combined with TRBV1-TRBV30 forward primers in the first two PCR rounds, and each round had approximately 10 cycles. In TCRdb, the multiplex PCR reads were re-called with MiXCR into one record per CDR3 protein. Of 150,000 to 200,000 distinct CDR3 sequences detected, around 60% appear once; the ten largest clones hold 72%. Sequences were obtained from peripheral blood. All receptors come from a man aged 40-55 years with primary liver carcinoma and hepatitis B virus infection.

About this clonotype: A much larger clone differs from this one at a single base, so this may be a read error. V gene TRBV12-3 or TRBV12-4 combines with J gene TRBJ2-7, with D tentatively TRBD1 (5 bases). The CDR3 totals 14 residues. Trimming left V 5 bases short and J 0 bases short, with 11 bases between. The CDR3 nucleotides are TGTGCCAGCAGTCTAGGCAGGGACTCCTACGAGCAGTACTTC. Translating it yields CASSLGRDSYEQYF.

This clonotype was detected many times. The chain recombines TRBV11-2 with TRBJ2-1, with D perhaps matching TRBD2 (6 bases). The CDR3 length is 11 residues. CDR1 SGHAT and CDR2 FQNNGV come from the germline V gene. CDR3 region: CVSGLYNEQFF. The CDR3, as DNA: TGTGTTAGCGGCCTTTACAATGAGCAGTTCTTC.

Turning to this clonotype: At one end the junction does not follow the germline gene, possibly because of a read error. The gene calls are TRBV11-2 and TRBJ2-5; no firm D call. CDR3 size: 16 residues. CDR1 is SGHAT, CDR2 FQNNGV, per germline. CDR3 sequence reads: CPSSLIQTESQETQYF. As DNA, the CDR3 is TGTCCCAGCAGCTTAATCCAAACGGAGAGCCAAGAGACCCAGTACTTC.

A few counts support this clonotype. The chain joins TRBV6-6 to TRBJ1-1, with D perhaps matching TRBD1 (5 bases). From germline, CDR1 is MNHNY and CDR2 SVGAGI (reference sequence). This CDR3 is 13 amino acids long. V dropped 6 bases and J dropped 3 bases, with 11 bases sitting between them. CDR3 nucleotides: TGTGCCAGCAGGCGACAGAGGGACACTGAAGCTTTCTTT. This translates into CASRRQRDTEAFF.

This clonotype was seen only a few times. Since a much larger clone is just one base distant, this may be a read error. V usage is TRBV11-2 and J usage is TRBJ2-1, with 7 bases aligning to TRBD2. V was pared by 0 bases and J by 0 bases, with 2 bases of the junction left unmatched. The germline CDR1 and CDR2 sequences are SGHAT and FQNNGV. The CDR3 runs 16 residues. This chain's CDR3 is CASSLDGGGSYNEQFF. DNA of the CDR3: TGTGCCAGCAGCTTAGATGGGGGGGGCTCCTACAATGAGCAGTTCTTC.